The present T cell receptor beta chain was sequenced within a study of T cell repertoires in cytomegalovirus infection. For the study at large: Recently identified HLA-C-restricted CMV epitopes were among the peptides used.

Study outcomes and limitations: Dominant in the ex vivo response were TCR beta clonotypes restricted by HLA-C and specific for CMV. Cumulative frequency of public TCR beta families picked out carriers of CMV plus the relevant HLA.

There are 14 residues in the CDR3. Germline V gives CDR1 MNHEY, CDR2 SMNVEV (reference sequence). V was clipped by 10 bases and J by 8 bases; unmatched bases: 13. In the case of this clonotype: As yet, its antigen is unknown.

One entry per CDR3 protein results from TCRdb running MiXCR on the reads. The sample lists 650,000 to 900,000 distinct CDR3 sequences, roughly 29% seen once, with over 10% in the top ten. The input for sequencing was cultured CD8+ T cells from PBMCs, taken from culture after CMV antigen stimulation. The gene calls are TRBV27 and TRBJ1-2, with 10 bases fitting TRBD1. This clonotype originated in a human donor in good health (CMV status not recorded). Some clones in this sample may be carry-over from other donors' samples. The CDR3 nucleotides read TGTGCCACCCTACAGGGACAGGGGATCGGAGGCTACACCTTC. It encodes CATLQGQGIGGYTF.